Each of the 13 T cell receptor beta chains below was sequenced from the same sample in a study of T cells in Graves' hyperthyroidism and ophthalmopathy. TCR beta CDR3 sequences were amplified from RNA transcripts. The HTBI primer set drove a first-round RT-PCR of the TCR CDR3. TCRdb passed the multiplex PCR reads through MiXCR, listing each CDR3 protein once. The repertoire holds approximately 520,000 distinct CDR3 sequences, around 24% seen once, with roughly 12% in the top ten. The source material was blood. Receptors originate from a woman younger than 45 with Graves' ophthalmopathy.

In its sample, this clonotype was seen many times. The chain has TRBV6-5 and TRBJ1-1; D might be TRBD1 (5 bases). The ends were cut back, 0 bases at V and 7 bases at J, with 15 bases in the middle. Germline V gene data show CDR1 as MNHEY and CDR2 as SVGAGI. This CDR3 is 15 amino acids long. As DNA, the CDR3 is TGTGCCAGCAGTTACTCGATCGGGGCCGGGAGTGAAGCTTTCTTT. It specifies CASSYSIGAGSEAFF.

The chain links TRBV3-1 to TRBJ2-7; 11 positions agree with TRBD2. CDR1 is LGHDT and CDR2 is YNNKEL in the germline V gene (reference sequence). This CDR3 is 18 amino acids long. The V and J ends lost 1 base and 0 bases, in that order; junction bases with no gene match: 8. The CDR3 bases are TGTGCCAGCAGCCAAGTGGAGCCCGGGACTAGCGGCTCCTACGAGCAGTACTTC. This codes for CASSQVEPGTSGSYEQYF.

The chain carries TRBV24-1 and TRBJ1-2, with D possibly TRBD1 on 6 matching bases. Germline CDR1 KGHDR, CDR2 SFDVKD. CDR3 size: 13 residues. The V end was cut by 8 bases, the J end by 2 bases, with 11 bases between. As DNA, the CDR3 is TGTGCCACCAAAAAGGACAGAAACTATGGCTACACCTTC. Protein sequence: CATKKDRNYGYTF.

CDR3 loop: CATSKRLAGGLSYEQYF. The CDR3, as DNA: TGTGCCACCAGCAAACGACTAGCGGGGGGACTCTCCTACGAGCAGTACTTC. The rearrangement links TRBV15 to TRBJ2-7; 13 positions match TRBD2. CDR1 is LNHNV, CDR2 YYDKDF, per germline (reference sequence). J lost 0 bases, V lost 4 bases, and 6 bases had no gene match. The length of the CDR3 is 17 residues. The full variable domain, completed using reference TRBV15 and TRBJ2-7, is DAMVIQNPRYQVTQFGKPVTLSCSQTLNHNVMYWYQQKSSQAPKLLFHYYDKDFNNEADTPDNFQSRRPNTSFCFLDIRSPGLGDTAMYLCATSKRLAGGLSYEQYFGPGTRLTVT.

In its sample, this clonotype was seen many times. The chain combines TRBV15 with TRBJ2-5, with a weak D call TRBD2 (6 bases). The CDR3 sequence is 14 residues long. The V and J ends lost 1 base and 1 base respectively, with 7 bases between them. Germline V gene sequence: CDR1 LNHNV, CDR2 YYDKDF (reference sequence). The CDR3 region is CATSRGGTQETQYF. The CDR3 DNA reads TGTGCCACCAGCAGAGGCGGGACCCAAGAGACCCAGTACTTC.

The chain is built from TRBV20-1 and TRBJ2-7; D is possibly TRBD1 (5 bases). The CDR3 is 11 residues long. Trimming shortened V by 3 bases and J by 4 bases, and 7 bases separated the two germline ends. Germline loops: CDR1 DFQATT, CDR2 SNEGSKA (reference sequence). The CDR3 loop reads CSARDKYEQYF. Written as DNA, the CDR3 is TGCAGTGCTAGGGACAAATACGAGCAGTACTTC.

This clonotype was recorded many times. This chain links TRBV10-3 with TRBJ1-2; D is unresolved. CDR1 and CDR2 from the germline V gene are ENHRY and SYGVKD. Trimming stripped 1 base from V and 1 base from J, with 13 bases between. This CDR3 spans 16 amino acids. The CDR3 loop reads CAISELASRDNYGYTF. The CDR3 DNA follows: TGTGCCATCAGTGAGTTGGCGTCACGCGATAACTATGGCTACACCTTC.

This clonotype occurred many times. V is TRBV6-1 and J is TRBJ2-7, with D maybe TRBD2 (6 bases). The V end was cut by 2 bases, the J end by 0 bases, with 11 bases between. This CDR3 comprises 15 residues. CDR1 is MNHNS, CDR2 SASEGT, per germline. The CDR3 sequence is CASSESAGRSYEQYF. CDR3 coding DNA: TGTGCCAGCAGTGAATCAGCGGGCCGCTCCTACGAGCAGTACTTC.

V usage is TRBV6-2 or TRBV6-3 and J usage is TRBJ2-4, with TRBD2 as a possible D gene (6 bases). CDR1 is MNHEY, CDR2 SVGEGT, per germline. Trimming left V 0 bases short and J 7 bases short, with 19 bases between. The CDR3 spans 17 residues. The CDR3 spells CASSYSLLGGGDNIQYF. CDR3 DNA sequence: TGTGCCAGCAGTTACTCCCTTCTCGGGGGAGGAGATAACATTCAGTACTTC.

About this clonotype: A much larger clonotype is one base distant, so this may be a read error. The chain combines TRBV6-1 with TRBJ1-2; D unresolved. Trimming left V 1 base short and J 2 bases short, with 8 bases between. This CDR3 contains 14 residues. Germline CDR1 is MNHNS and CDR2 is SASEGT. CDR3 sequence reads: CASSEEGLNYGYTF. As DNA, the CDR3 is TGTGCCAGCAGTGAAGAGGGCTTGAACTATGGCTACACCTTC.

This clonotype was counted at least ten times. The chain carries TRBV6-4 and TRBJ2-2; TRBD2 matches at 8 bases. Germline V lookup: CDR1 MRHNA, CDR2 SNTAGT. The CDR3 consists of 16 residues. J was trimmed by 1 base and V by 1 base; bases with no gene match: 2. The CDR3 here is CASSDWSGGNTGELFF. CDR3 bases: TGTGCCAGCAGTGACTGGAGCGGGGGGAACACCGGGGAGCTGTTTTTT.

The sample holds many counts of this clonotype. The rearrangement links TRBV18 to TRBJ1-5, with D possibly matching TRBD1 (6 bases). This CDR3 comprises 16 residues. CDR1 is KGHSH, CDR2 LQKENI, per germline. V shed 1 base and J shed 0 bases, with 10 bases lying between them. This chain's CDR3 is CASSPQTGSSNQPQHF. The CDR3 DNA sequence: TGTGCCAGCTCACCACAGACAGGCAGTAGCAATCAGCCCCAGCATTTT. The entire variable domain, with the rest obtained from reference TRBV18 and TRBJ1-5, is as follows: NAGVMQNPRHLVRRRGQEARLRCSPMKGHSHVYWYRQLPEEGLKFMVYLQKENIIDESGMPKERFSAEFPKEGPSILRIQQVVRGDSAAYFCASSPQTGSSNQPQHFGDGTRLSIL.

This clonotype has ten or more counts. The chain has TRBV7-9 and TRBJ2-5; D call uncertain. Germline lookup yields CDR1 SEHNR and CDR2 FQNEAQ (reference sequence). This CDR3 region has 15 residues. The V end lost 1 base, the J end lost 2 bases, and 11 bases lay between the germline ends. The CDR3 loop reads CASSLVFGQQETQYF. Written as DNA, the CDR3 is TGTGCCAGCAGCTTAGTATTCGGGCAGCAAGAGACCCAGTACTTC.